These T cell receptor beta chains were read from a single sample in a study of CD8 T cells in Susac syndrome. TCRdb fed the immunoSEQ multiplex PCR reads into MiXCR, producing one record per CDR3 protein. This table has about 110,000 distinct CDR3 sequences, roughly 95% appearing once. The sample was CD8+ T cells from PBMCs. These receptors were obtained from a human donor with Susac syndrome. CDR3s include the opening cysteine and the closing phenylalanine or tryptophan. Fields, in order: CDR3 protein, CDR3 DNA, D gene, V gene, J gene, clone size. D genes are given only for firm matches. Expanded clones are given a class, and other clones once, few, many or no size at all.

CDR3: CASSYAGTGRYEQYF
DNA: TGTGCCAGTAGCTATGCCGGGACAGGGCGATACGAGCAGTACTTC
D: TRBD1
V: TRBV19
J: TRBJ2-7
size: .

CDR3: CASSVATGLNIYGYTF
DNA: TGTGCCAGCAGCGTAGCTACGGGACTGAACATCTATGGCTACACCTTC
D: .
V: TRBV9
J: TRBJ1-2
size: .

CDR3: CASSLPGTKVNTGELFF
DNA: TGTGCCAGCAGCTTACCAGGGACCAAGGTCAACACCGGGGAGCTGTTTTTT
D: .
V: TRBV7-9
J: TRBJ2-2
size: .

CDR3: CASSLYNSDRAEQYF
DNA: TGTGCCAGCAGTCTCTATAATTCGGACAGGGCCGAGCAGTACTTC
D: TRBD1
V: TRBV5-6
J: TRBJ2-7
size: once

CDR3: CSVALGNEQFF
DNA: TGCAGCGTCGCTCTGGGCAATGAGCAGTTCTTC
D: .
V: TRBV29-1
J: TRBJ2-1
size: .

CDR3: CSARGDRGGTEAFF
DNA: TGCAGTGCTAGAGGTGACAGGGGGGGTACTGAAGCTTTCTTT
D: TRBD1
V: TRBV20-1
J: TRBJ1-1
size: .

CDR3: CASSEGGTNQPQHF
DNA: TGTGCCAGCAGCGAGGGGGGTACTAATCAGCCCCAGCATTTT
D: .
V: TRBV7-9
J: TRBJ1-5
size: .

CDR3: CATPRTGTGSDGELFF
DNA: TGTGCCACCCCCCGGACCGGGACAGGGTCTGACGGGGAGCTGTTTTTT
D: TRBD1
V: TRBV12-3/TRBV12-4
J: TRBJ2-2
size: .

CDR3: CASGSSSYNEQFF
DNA: TGTGCTAGTGGTTCTAGCTCCTACAATGAGCAGTTCTTC
D: .
V: TRBV12-5
J: TRBJ2-1
size: .

CDR3: CASSAGGLNTEAFF
DNA: TGTGCCAGCAGCGCAGGGGGATTGAACACTGAAGCTTTCTTT
D: TRBD1
V: TRBV9
J: TRBJ1-1
size: .

CDR3: CASGGANNEQFF
DNA: TGTGCCAGCGGGGGGGCGAACAATGAGCAGTTCTTC
D: .
V: TRBV27
J: TRBJ2-1
size: .

CDR3: CASRGWGGELFF
DNA: TGTGCCAGCAGGGGGTGGGGCGGGGAGCTGTTTTTT
D: .
V: TRBV27
J: TRBJ2-2
size: .

CDR3: CASSEPRTGITEAFF
DNA: TGTGCCAGCAGCGAGCCTCGGACAGGGATCACTGAAGCTTTCTTT
D: TRBD1
V: TRBV3-1
J: TRBJ1-1
size: .

CDR3: CSVRSGDNYEQYF
DNA: TGCAGCGTGCGAAGCGGGGACAACTACGAGCAGTACTTC
D: .
V: TRBV29-1
J: TRBJ2-7
size: .

CDR3: CASSQGNSGTQYF
DNA: TGCGCCAGCAGCCAAGGGAATTCAGGGACCCAGTACTTC
D: .
V: TRBV4-1
J: TRBJ2-5
size: .

CDR3: CASSPRAGGELFF
DNA: TGTGCCAGCAGCCCGAGGGCTGGCGGGGAGCTGTTTTTT
D: .
V: TRBV14
J: TRBJ2-2
size: once

CDR3: CSVEDRSSGANVLTF
DNA: TGCAGCGTTGAAGATCGGAGCTCTGGGGCCAACGTCCTGACTTTC
D: .
V: TRBV29-1
J: TRBJ2-6
size: .

CDR3: CASTGTAETQYF
DNA: TGTGCCAGCACAGGGACAGCAGAGACCCAGTACTTC
D: TRBD1
V: TRBV25-1
J: TRBJ2-5
size: .

CDR3: CASSYSPVNTEAFF
DNA: TGTGCCAGCAGTTACTCGCCAGTGAACACTGAAGCTTTCTTT
D: .
V: TRBV6-5
J: TRBJ1-1
size: .

CDR3: CSARDVKRGTYEQYF
DNA: TGCAGTGCTAGAGATGTGAAGCGGGGGACCTACGAGCAGTACTTC
D: TRBD2
V: TRBV20-1
J: TRBJ2-7
size: .